This T cell receptor (beta chain) was observed in a study of Graves' ophthalmopathy and Graves' hyperthyroidism. CDR3 regions of TCR beta were amplified from RNA transcripts. The library came from an HTBI-primed first-round RT-PCR and a second-round multiplex PCR. TCRdb independently ran MiXCR on the multiplex PCR reads; one entry per CDR3 protein. The sample yields over a million distinct CDR3 sequences, about 38% seen once. This clonotype has just a few counts. The germline V gene has CDR1 SGHTS and CDR2 YDEGEE. V was trimmed by 4 bases and J by 0 bases, leaving 13 bases between them. The CDR3 has 15 amino acids.

The chain couples TRBV5-8 to TRBJ1-2; the D is unclear. This receptor was obtained from an adult man with Graves' hyperthyroidism. The source material was peripheral blood or thyroid tissue (not recorded which). CDR3 nucleotides: TGTGCCAGCAGCCTCTTCGGAGGAGCTAACTATGGCTACACCTTC. Translated, it gives CASSLFGGANYGYTF. Filled out from reference TRBV5-8 and TRBJ1-2, the complete variable domain reads EAGVTQSPTHLIKTRGQQATLRCSPISGHTSVYWYQQALGLGLQFLLWYDEGEERNRGNFPPRFSGRQFPNYSSELNVNALELEDSALYLCASSLFGGANYGYTFGSGTRLTVV.